The 10 T cell receptor beta chains listed next were all sequenced from one sample in a study of T cell repertoires in cytomegalovirus infection. TCRdb processed the reads anew with MiXCR; each CDR3 protein has one entry. The repertoire holds about 490,000 distinct CDR3 sequences, with 15% to 20% as singletons. The sample was CD8+ T cells from PBMCs. These receptors were taken from a human donor in good health (CMV status not recorded). Some clones in this sample may be carry-over from other donors' samples.

The chain employs TRBV28 and TRBJ1-4, with 8 positions matching TRBD1. Trimming took 5 bases from V and 8 from J; bases not matched to a gene: 16. The CDR3 runs to 17 residues. Germline CDR1 is MDHEN and CDR2 is SYDVKM. The CDR3 loop is CASSIPKRTGYYEKLFF. CDR3 nucleotide sequence: TGTGCCAGCAGTATACCAAAACGGACAGGGTACTACGAAAAACTGTTTTTT. Together with reference TRBV28 and TRBJ1-4, the CDR3 gives the full variable domain: DVKVTQSSRYLVKRTGEKVFLECVQDMDHENMFWYRQDPGLGLRLIYFSYDVKMKEKGDIPEGYSVSREKKERFSLILESASTNQTSMYLCASSIPKRTGYYEKLFFGSGTQLSVL.

This clonotype was found many times. The J gene is TRBJ1-1, the V gene TRBV11-2; D gene uncertain. The CDR3 spans 15 residues. V was trimmed by 3 bases and J by 0 bases, leaving 11 bases between them. Germline-derived CDR1 and CDR2 are SGHAT and FQNNGV. DNA of the CDR3: TGTGCCAGCAGCTTTTGGGGTCGTATGAACACTGAAGCTTTCTTT. Amino acid sequence: CASSFWGRMNTEAFF. Full variable domain (outside the CDR3, taken from reference TRBV11-2 and TRBJ1-1): EAGVAQSPRYKIIEKRQSVAFWCNPISGHATLYWYQQILGQGPKLLIQFQNNGVVDDSQLPKDRFSAERLKGVDSTLKIQPAKLEDSAVYLCASSFWGRMNTEAFFGQGTRLTVV.

In the case of this clonotype: Given a much more abundant clone one base away, this may be a read error. Without the conserved terminal phenylalanine or tryptophan, this CDR3 likely stems from a read error. J is TRBJ2-1 and V is TRBV7-3, with 7 bases matching TRBD2. The trim removed 4 bases at V and 10 bases at J, leaving 1 base unmatched. Looked up from germline, CDR1 is SGHTA and CDR2 is FQGTGA. This CDR3 spans 11 amino acids. CDR3 protein: CASSSGGEQFL. The DNA of the CDR3 is TGTGCCAGCAGCTCCGGGGGGGAGCAGTTCTTA.

This clonotype was seen repeatedly, ten times or more. CDR3 amino acids: CASSGEYNEQFF. The CDR3 DNA follows: TGTGCCAGCAGTGGAGAGTACAATGAGCAGTTCTTC. V usage is TRBV6-1 and J usage is TRBJ2-1; no clear D. This CDR3 spans 12 amino acids. CDR1 and CDR2 from the germline V gene are MNHNS and SASEGT. V was cut by 4 bases and J by 4 bases, with 5 bases left in between.

This chain connects TRBV9 to TRBJ2-1; tentatively, D is TRBD2 (5 bases). CDR3 size: 14 residues. V gave up 4 bases and J gave up 4 bases, with 12 bases separating them. CDR1 is SGDLS, CDR2 YYNGEE, per germline. CDR3 region: CASSPEADYNEQFF. The CDR3 DNA sequence: TGTGCCAGCAGCCCAGAAGCGGATTACAATGAGCAGTTCTTC.

The chain employs TRBV6-5 and TRBJ2-7, with D possibly matching TRBD2 (5 bases). Germline V gene lookup returns CDR1 MNHEY and CDR2 SVGAGI. V lost 0 bases, J lost 3 bases, and 12 bases lay in between. CDR3 length: 15 residues. The CDR3 spells CASSYSYGVGYEQYF. The CDR3, as DNA: TGTGCCAGCAGTTACTCGTACGGGGTAGGCTACGAGCAGTACTTC.

This clonotype was counted between two and nine times. This chain joins TRBV9 and TRBJ2-3, with TRBD1 matching 7 bases. In germline, CDR1 is SGDLS, CDR2 YYNGEE. This CDR3 region has 16 residues. The V and J ends lost 3 bases and 2 bases, in that order; junction bases with no gene match: 9. In nucleotides, the CDR3 is TGTGCCAGCAGCGCACCGACAGGGAAGTTCACAGATACGCAGTATTTT. This gives the protein CASSAPTGKFTDTQYF.

This clonotype was seen many times. V usage is TRBV7-3 and J usage is TRBJ2-1; 9 bases are shared with TRBD2. V trimming: 4 bases; J trimming: 6 bases; junction bases outside the gene matches: 7. Per the germline V gene, CDR1 is SGHTA and CDR2 is FQGTGA. The CDR3 runs to 15 residues. The CDR3 nucleotides are TGTGCCAGCAGCTCGAGGGGCGGGGGGGCCAATGAGCAGTTCTTC. As protein: CASSSRGGGANEQFF.

This clonotype showed up just a few times. The chain couples TRBV6-2 or TRBV6-3 to TRBJ2-1, with 7 nucleotides matching TRBD2. Unmatched junction bases numbered 14, after V lost 5 bases and J lost 1 base. CDR1 and CDR2 from the germline V gene are MNHEY and SVGEGT. The CDR3 is 18 amino acids. The DNA of the CDR3 is TGTGCCAGCAGTGGGCGGGGTGGCGGGAGTATATCCTACAATGAGCAGTTCTTC. This translates into CASSGRGGGSISYNEQFF.

This clonotype was recorded at least ten times. The V and J genes are TRBV7-9 and TRBJ2-7; D gene ambiguous. In germline, CDR1 is SEHNR, CDR2 FQNEAQ (reference sequence). This CDR3 spans 14 amino acids. V shed 2 bases and J shed 2 bases, with 10 bases lying between them. The CDR3 loop reads CASSLPGSTYEQYF. CDR3 nucleotide sequence: TGTGCCAGCAGCTTACCTGGCAGCACCTACGAGCAGTACTTC.